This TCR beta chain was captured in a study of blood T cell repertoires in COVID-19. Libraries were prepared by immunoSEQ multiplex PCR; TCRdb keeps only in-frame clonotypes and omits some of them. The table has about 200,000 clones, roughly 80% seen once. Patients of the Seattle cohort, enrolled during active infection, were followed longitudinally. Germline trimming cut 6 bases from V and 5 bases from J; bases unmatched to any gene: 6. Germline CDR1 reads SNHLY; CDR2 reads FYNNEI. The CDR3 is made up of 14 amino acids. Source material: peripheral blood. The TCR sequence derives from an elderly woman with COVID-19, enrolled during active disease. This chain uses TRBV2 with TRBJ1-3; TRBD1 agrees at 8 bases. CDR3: CASSGGQGRNTIYF. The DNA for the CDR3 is TGTGCCAGCAGCGGCGGACAGGGACGAAACACCATATATTTT. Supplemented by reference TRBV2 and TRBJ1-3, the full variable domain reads EPEVTQTPSHQVTQMGQEVILRCVPISNHLYFYWYRQILGQKVEFLVSFYNNEISEKSEIFDDQFSVERPDGSNFTLKIRSTKLEDSAMYFCASSGGQGRNTIYFGEGSWLTVV.